This TCR beta chain was captured in a study of blood T cell repertoires in COVID-19. Sequenced by immunoSEQ multiplex PCR; TCRdb stores in-frame clones only, minus some. The sample includes around 220,000 clones, 75% to 90% of them seen just once. The CDR3 runs to 16 residues. Germline trimming cut 4 bases from V and 0 bases from J; bases unmatched to any gene: 6. CDR1 SGHKS and CDR2 YYEKEE come from the germline V gene (reference sequence). The sample taken for sequencing was peripheral blood. The chain has TRBV5-5 and TRBJ2-2; 7 bases align to TRBD1. This TCR derives from a woman of 80 years or more with COVID-19, enrolled during active disease. Here the CDR3 reads CASSPRTGTNTGELFF. CDR3 nucleotide sequence: TGTGCCAGCAGCCCACGGACAGGAACGAACACCGGGGAGCTGTTTTTT.